Below are 20 T cell receptor beta chains sequenced from a single sample in a study of siplizumab effects on memory and regulatory T cells. Libraries were prepared by immunoSEQ multiplex PCR; TCRdb keeps only in-frame clonotypes and omits some of them. The table includes around 99,000 clones, approximately 90% detected once. The sequencing input was Tregs sorted from blood. All receptors come from a human donor in good health.

The chain has TRBV6-4 and TRBJ1-2; TRBD1 might be the D (6 bases). Trimming stripped 5 bases from V and 7 bases from J, with 14 bases between. CDR1 and CDR2 from the germline V gene are MRHNA and SNTAGT. This CDR3 has 13 amino acids. CDR3 loop: CASSNLRGGGYTF. CDR3 coding DNA: TGTGCCAGCAGTAACCTCAGGGGTGGTGGCTACACCTTC.

This clone occurred once. V is TRBV10-3 and J is TRBJ2-7; D may correspond to TRBD1 or TRBD2 (6 bases each). Germline V gives CDR1 ENHRY, CDR2 SYGVKD. The CDR3 totals 12 residues. V lost 4 bases to trimming and J lost 6 bases, with 10 bases between them. The CDR3 loop is CAISGRGPEQYF. Here the CDR3 DNA reads TGTGCCATCAGTGGCCGGGGGCCCGAGCAGTACTTC.

The chain recombines TRBV9 with TRBJ2-2; D is unresolved. Looked up from germline, CDR1 is SGDLS and CDR2 is YYNGEE. V lost 0 bases, J lost 0 bases, and 3 bases lay in between. The CDR3 has 14 amino acids. CDR3 DNA: TGTGCCAGCAGCGTAGTCTCGAACACCGGGGAGCTGTTTTTT. Amino acids: CASSVVSNTGELFF. Variable domain in full (rest from reference TRBV9 and TRBJ2-2): DSGVTQTPKHLITATGQRVTLRCSPRSGDLSVYWYQQSLDQGLQFLIQYYNGEERAKGNILERFSAQQFPDLHSELNLSSLELGDSALYFCASSVVSNTGELFFGEGSRLTVL.

This chain uses TRBV19 with TRBJ1-5, with unresolved D. Trimming left V 7 bases short and J 3 bases short, with 10 bases between. The CDR3 totals 13 residues. Germline V gene sequence: CDR1 LNHDA, CDR2 SQIVND (reference sequence). CDR3 region: CASMLGTNQPQHF. CDR3 sequence (DNA): TGTGCCAGTATGTTGGGTACCAATCAGCCCCAGCATTTT. The full variable domain, rest sourced from reference TRBV19 and TRBJ1-5, is DGGITQSPKYLFRKEGQNVTLSCEQNLNHDAMYWYRQDPGQGLRLIYYSQIVNDFQKGDIAEGYSVSREKKESFPLTVTSAQKNPTAFYLCASMLGTNQPQHFGDGTRLSIL.

This chain connects TRBV18 to TRBJ2-1, with TRBD2 matching over 8 bases. With 4 bases clipped from V and 6 bases from J, the junction kept 8 bases outside the gene matches. Looked up from germline, CDR1 is KGHSH and CDR2 is LQKENI. CDR3 length: 15 residues. The CDR3 sequence: CASSLGLALANEQFF. CDR3 bases: TGTGCCAGCTCACTCGGACTAGCACTCGCCAATGAGCAGTTCTTC. Using reference TRBV18 and TRBJ2-1 for the parts outside the CDR3, the full variable domain is NAGVMQNPRHLVRRRGQEARLRCSPMKGHSHVYWYRQLPEEGLKFMVYLQKENIIDESGMPKERFSAEFPKEGPSILRIQQVVRGDSAAYFCASSLGLALANEQFFGPGTRLTVL.

This clone was detected once. J is TRBJ2-3 and V is TRBV9; TRBD2 is a possible D gene (7 bases). Trimming took 3 bases from V and 5 from J, leaving 16 bases between them. The CDR3 consists of 15 residues. Germline CDR1 and CDR2: SGDLS and YYNGEE. The CDR3 region has the DNA TGTGCCAGCAGCGCGTCAGGGGACTACCTAGATACGCAGTATTTT. This encodes CASSASGDYLDTQYF.

The chain links TRBV18 to TRBJ2-3; D possibly matches TRBD1 or TRBD2 (5 bases each). The germline V and J ends were trimmed by 4 bases and 2 bases, with 10 bases remaining between them. This CDR3 is 14 amino acids long. Germline V lookup: CDR1 KGHSH, CDR2 LQKENI. As DNA, the CDR3 is TGTGCCAGCTCACTCGGGACCGCCACAGATACGCAGTATTTT. This translates into CASSLGTATDTQYF.

The chain couples TRBV19 to TRBJ1-1, with D tentatively TRBD1 (5 bases). The CDR3 sequence is 13 residues long. Germline CDR1 reads LNHDA; CDR2 reads SQIVND (reference sequence). Trimming took off 5 bases at V and 11 bases at J, with 18 bases between the two ends. The CDR3 sequence: CASSVITGTLAFF. Written as DNA, the CDR3 is TGTGCCAGTAGTGTCATTACCGGGACGTTGGCTTTCTTT.

The gene calls are TRBV19 and TRBJ1-5, with D maybe TRBD1 (5 bases). Germline V gene lookup returns CDR1 LNHDA and CDR2 SQIVND (reference sequence). CDR3 length: 12 residues. V lost 6 bases and J 6 bases, leaving 9 bases between the germline ends. The chain's CDR3 is CASRNGGQPQHF. DNA of the CDR3: TGTGCCAGTAGGAATGGGGGTCAGCCCCAGCATTTT. Full variable domain (outside the CDR3, taken from reference TRBV19 and TRBJ1-5): DGGITQSPKYLFRKEGQNVTLSCEQNLNHDAMYWYRQDPGQGLRLIYYSQIVNDFQKGDIAEGYSVSREKKESFPLTVTSAQKNPTAFYLCASRNGGQPQHFGDGTRLSIL.

The chain recombines TRBV6-1 with TRBJ1-5, with TRBD1 as a possible D gene (6 bases). Between the trimmed V and J ends, which lost 8 bases and 0 bases, there was a span of 8 bases. CDR3 length: 13 residues. Germline-derived CDR1 and CDR2 are MNHNS and SASEGT. The CDR3 bases are TGTGCCAGCCACAGGGATAGCAATCAGCCCCAGCATTTT. Encoded protein: CASHRDSNQPQHF.

The rearrangement joins TRBV7-6 to TRBJ2-2; D is uncertain. The length of the CDR3 is 14 residues. Trimming removed 1 base at V and 4 bases at J, with 7 bases between. Germline V lookup: CDR1 SGHVS, CDR2 FNYEAQ. CDR3 in amino acids: CASSLDGGTGELFF. The DNA of the CDR3 is TGTGCCAGCAGCTTAGATGGCGGCACCGGGGAGCTGTTTTTT.

The CDR3 coding sequence is TGTGCCAGCAGCTCCGGCGACATTTGGGGGGAGACCCAGTACTTC. Protein: CASSSGDIWGETQYF. The chain links TRBV11-2 to TRBJ2-5, with D perhaps assigned TRBD1 or TRBD2 (5 bases each). Germline CDR1 and CDR2: SGHAT and FQNNGV. This CDR3 is 15 amino acids long. V was cut by 4 bases and J by 5 bases, with 17 bases left in between. Using reference TRBV11-2 and TRBJ2-5 for the parts outside the CDR3, the full variable domain is EAGVAQSPRYKIIEKRQSVAFWCNPISGHATLYWYQQILGQGPKLLIQFQNNGVVDDSQLPKDRFSAERLKGVDSTLKIQPAKLEDSAVYLCASSSGDIWGETQYFGPGTRLLVL.

The chain is built from TRBV29-1 and TRBJ2-7; D is undetermined. The CDR3 contains 13 residues. Germline lookup yields CDR1 SQVTM and CDR2 ANQGSEA. Trimming took 3 bases from V and 0 from J, leaving 9 bases between them. The CDR3 sequence is CSVEELYSYEQYF. For the CDR3, the DNA is TGCAGCGTTGAGGAACTGTACTCCTACGAGCAGTACTTC.

The V and J genes are TRBV5-1 and TRBJ2-1, with 11 bases that match TRBD1. CDR1 is SGHRS, CDR2 YFSETQ, per germline. CDR3 length: 14 residues. V lost 4 bases and J lost 6; bases outside the gene matches: 3. The CDR3 loop reads CASSAGTGGNEQFF. DNA for the CDR3: TGCGCCAGCAGCGCCGGGACAGGGGGCAATGAGCAGTTCTTC.

In this sample, this clone turned up once. The CDR3 loop is CASSLNIGTSPGLFF. CDR3 in DNA: TGTGCCAGCAGCTTAAATATCGGGACTAGCCCAGGTCTGTTCTTC. J is TRBJ2-1 and V is TRBV7-6; TRBD2 agrees at 9 bases. Germline-derived CDR1 and CDR2 are SGHVS and FNYEAQ. V was clipped by 2 bases and J by 15 bases; unmatched bases: 14. This CDR3 region has 15 residues.

The chain combines TRBV5-1 with TRBJ1-4; the D is unclear. The CDR3 spans 17 residues. V was cut by 5 bases and J by 0 bases, with 17 bases left in between. Looked up from germline, CDR1 is SGHRS and CDR2 is YFSETQ. The CDR3 here is CASRVGQRLSTNEKLFF. The CDR3 region has the DNA TGCGCCAGCAGAGTGGGCCAGAGACTTTCAACTAATGAAAAACTGTTTTTT.

The chain is built from TRBV6-5 and TRBJ1-2; 10 bases align to TRBD1. The CDR3 totals 16 residues. Germline CDR1 reads MNHEY; CDR2 reads SVGAGI. J lost 0 bases, V lost 3 bases, and 4 bases had no gene match. As DNA, the CDR3 is TGTGCCAGCAGTTATTGGACAGGGGGAGCTAACTATGGCTACACCTTC. Encoded protein: CASSYWTGGANYGYTF.

This clone was found a few times. The gene calls are TRBV25-1 and TRBJ1-6, with D perhaps matching TRBD1 (5 bases). Germline loops: CDR1 MGHDK, CDR2 SYGVNS. Trimming took 2 bases from V and 7 from J, leaving 9 bases between them. The CDR3 is made up of 14 amino acids. The CDR3: CASSEGAENSPLHF. CDR3 in DNA: TGTGCCAGCAGTGAAGGGGCAGAGAATTCACCCCTCCACTTT.

The chain uses TRBV5-6 and TRBJ1-6; perhaps TRBD1 as D (5 bases). The ends were cut back, 6 bases at V and 5 bases at J, with 15 bases in the middle. The CDR3 has 15 residues. The V gene's germline CDR1 is SGHDT and CDR2 YYEEEE. This chain's CDR3 is CASNFRAVNNSPLHF. The CDR3 coding sequence is TGTGCCAGCAACTTCAGGGCGGTTAATAATTCACCCCTCCACTTT.

The V gene is TRBV4-2, the J gene TRBJ1-2; D unclear. The V gene lost 0 bases and the J gene lost 7 bases, with 9 bases spanning the gap. CDR1 and CDR2 (germline): LGHNA, YNFKEQ. The CDR3 is 13 residues long. The CDR3 spells CASSQDIKGGYTF. For the CDR3, the DNA is TGTGCCAGCAGCCAAGATATTAAAGGTGGCTACACCTTC.